Each of the 14 T cell receptor beta chains below was sequenced from the same sample in a study of technical replicates of blood from several donors. Assay used: immunoSEQ multiplex PCR; TCRdb lists only in-frame clones, some missing. This table holds 68,000 or so clones, roughly nine tenths found once. The source material was T cells isolated from PBMCs. These receptors all stem from a human donor in good health.

This chain connects TRBV7-9 to TRBJ1-2, with D perhaps matching TRBD1 (6 bases). The germline gives CDR1 SEHNR, CDR2 FQNEAQ (reference sequence). The ends were cut back, 8 bases at V and 1 base at J, with 17 bases in the middle. This CDR3 is built from 15 residues. The CDR3 DNA reads TGTGCCAGCGTCAATACTCCCAGGGGTAACTATGGCTACACCTTC. Translated, it gives CASVNTPRGNYGYTF.

This rearrangement joins TRBV19 to TRBJ1-1; D remains unclear. The CDR3 sequence is 13 residues long. The V and J ends lost 5 bases and 5 bases respectively, with 12 bases between them. Germline V gives CDR1 LNHDA, CDR2 SQIVND (reference sequence). CDR3 nucleotides: TGTGCCAGTAGTCCTTCTTATGCGACTGAAGCTTTCTTT. Its protein product is CASSPSYATEAFF. The variable domain in full, completed from reference TRBV19 and TRBJ1-1, reads DGGITQSPKYLFRKEGQNVTLSCEQNLNHDAMYWYRQDPGQGLRLIYYSQIVNDFQKGDIAEGYSVSREKKESFPLTVTSAQKNPTAFYLCASSPSYATEAFFGQGTRLTVV.

The chain couples TRBV10-3 to TRBJ2-3, with D perhaps TRBD1 (5 bases). V lost 3 bases and J lost 3, with 16 bases in between. The CDR3 has 16 amino acids. Germline lookup yields CDR1 ENHRY and CDR2 SYGVKD. The CDR3 DNA reads as TGTGCCATCAGTGATTCCATGACAGTAAAAACAGATACGCAGTATTTT. As protein: CAISDSMTVKTDTQYF.

The CDR3 nucleotides read TGTGCCAGCTCACCAGAGACAGGTAACTACGAGCAGTACTTC. Translation: CASSPETGNYEQYF. The chain links TRBV18 to TRBJ2-7; possibly TRBD1 for D (6 bases). Trimming pared 2 bases from V and 3 bases from J, leaving 11 bases between. CDR1 KGHSH and CDR2 LQKENI come from the germline V gene. The CDR3 loop spans 14 amino acids.

The genes are TRBV18 and TRBJ2-5; no clear D gene. Trimming stripped 3 bases from V and 5 bases from J, with 10 bases between. The CDR3 sequence is 13 residues long. Germline V gene data show CDR1 as KGHSH and CDR2 as LQKENI. CDR3 coding DNA: TGTGCCAGCTCACCCGTGAGGCTGGAGACCCAGTACTTC. It translates to CASSPVRLETQYF.

This chain uses TRBV19 with TRBJ2-7; possible D gene TRBD1, 5 bases. V was cut by 1 base and J by 2 bases, with 9 bases left in between. The CDR3 runs 14 residues. The germline CDR1 and CDR2 sequences are LNHDA and SQIVND (reference sequence). CDR3 coding DNA: TGTGCCAGTAGTATAGGCGACAGCGCCTACGAGCAGTACTTC. Translated: CASSIGDSAYEQYF.

V is TRBV28 and J is TRBJ2-3; a possible D gene is TRBD2 (6 bases). Trimming took off 5 bases at V and 0 bases at J, with 12 bases between the two ends. Per germline, CDR1 MDHEN and CDR2 SYDVKM. This CDR3 comprises 15 residues. The CDR3 sequence: CASSPPGGSTDTQYF. In DNA form, the CDR3 reads TGTGCCAGCAGTCCCCCTGGGGGGAGCACAGATACGCAGTATTTT.

This CDR3 reads CATNRAGGGDEQFF. The CDR3 nucleotides read TGCGCCACAAACCGGGCGGGAGGGGGGGATGAGCAGTTCTTC. This rearrangement joins TRBV4-1 to TRBJ2-1, with 9 bases aligning to TRBD2. The CDR3 totals 14 residues. The germline V gene has CDR1 MGHRA and CDR2 YSYEKL. V shed 10 bases and J 8 bases; nucleotides not matched to a gene: 12.

This chain links TRBV9 with TRBJ2-1; 7 bases are shared with TRBD2. The trim removed 4 bases at V and 4 bases at J, leaving 11 bases unmatched. Germline CDR1 reads SGDLS; CDR2 reads YYNGEE. The CDR3 loop spans 16 amino acids. CDR3: CASSPPPSGLYNEQFF. The DNA of the CDR3 is TGTGCCAGCAGCCCACCCCCTAGCGGACTTTACAATGAGCAGTTCTTC.

The chain carries TRBV4-2 and TRBJ2-5, with TRBD2 identical over 14 bases. The CDR3 is 17 residues long. The V segment lost 3 bases and the J segment 4 bases; nucleotides outside the gene matches: 7. Germline V gene sequence: CDR1 LGHNA, CDR2 YNFKEQ. The CDR3 loop is CASSQGLAGEVPETQYF. CDR3 nucleotide sequence: TGTGCCAGCAGCCAGGGACTAGCGGGGGAGGTCCCAGAGACCCAGTACTTC.

In DNA, the CDR3 is TGTGCCTGGAGTGCCACAGGGTACGAAAAACTGTTTTTT. Translating gives CAWSATGYEKLFF. The gene calls are TRBV30 and TRBJ1-4; tentatively, D is TRBD1 (6 bases). V was shortened by 1 base and J by 8 bases, with 11 bases between the two germline ends. This CDR3 has 13 amino acids. Germline CDR1 is GTSNPN and CDR2 is SVGIG (reference sequence).

This chain joins TRBV9 and TRBJ2-7; 11 bases fit TRBD2. J lost 3 bases, V lost 0 bases, and 2 bases had no gene match. This CDR3 comprises 15 residues. In germline, CDR1 is SGDLS, CDR2 YYNGEE. In DNA form, the CDR3 reads TGTGCCAGCAGCGTAGGGCTAGCGGGAGGCTACGAGCAGTACTTC. Encoded protein: CASSVGLAGGYEQYF.

The V gene is TRBV4-3, the J gene TRBJ1-1; D unresolved. CDR1 is LGHNA, CDR2 YSLEER, per germline. V was shortened by 1 base and J by 1 base, with 4 bases between the two germline ends. This CDR3 has 13 amino acids. CDR3 nucleotides: TGCGCCAGCAGCCAAGGGAGGAACACTGAAGCTTTCTTT. This sequence encodes CASSQGRNTEAFF.

The chain couples TRBV9 to TRBJ1-4; D perhaps matches TRBD1 (6 bases). This CDR3 is 14 amino acids long. CDR1 SGDLS and CDR2 YYNGEE come from the germline V gene. Deletions cut 0 bases from V and 6 bases from J, with 9 bases between. CDR3 nucleotide sequence: TGTGCCAGCAGCGTAGAGGGACACCATGAAAAACTGTTTTTT. It is translated as CASSVEGHHEKLFF.